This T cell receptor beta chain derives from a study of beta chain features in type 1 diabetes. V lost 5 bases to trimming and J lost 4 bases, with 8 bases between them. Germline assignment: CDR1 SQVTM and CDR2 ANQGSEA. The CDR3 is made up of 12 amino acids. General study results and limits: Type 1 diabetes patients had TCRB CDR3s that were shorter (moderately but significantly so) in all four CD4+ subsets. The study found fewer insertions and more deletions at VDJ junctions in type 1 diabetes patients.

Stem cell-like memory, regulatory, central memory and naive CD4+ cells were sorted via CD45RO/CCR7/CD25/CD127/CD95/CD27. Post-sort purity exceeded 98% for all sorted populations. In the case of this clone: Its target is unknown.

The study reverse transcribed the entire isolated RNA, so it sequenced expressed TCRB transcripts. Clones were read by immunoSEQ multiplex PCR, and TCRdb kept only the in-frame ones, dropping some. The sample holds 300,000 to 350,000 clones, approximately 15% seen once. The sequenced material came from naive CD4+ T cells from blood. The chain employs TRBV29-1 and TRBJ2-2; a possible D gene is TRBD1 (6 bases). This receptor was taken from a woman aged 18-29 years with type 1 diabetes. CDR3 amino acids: CSVYRVTGELFF. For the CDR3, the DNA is TGCAGCGTTTACAGGGTCACCGGGGAGCTGTTTTTT.